The sequence of this T cell receptor beta chain was determined in a study of blood T cells in healthy people across ages. Isolation per sample recovered at least 7 million PBMCs. The CDR3 contains 16 residues. CDR1 LNHDA and CDR2 SQIVND come from the germline V gene (reference sequence). V was cut by 4 bases and J by 0 bases, with 13 bases left in between. A sample-barcoded 5' primer and a J-beta primer mix were used in a second PCR of roughly 7 to 12 cycles. TCRdb passed the 5' RACE reads through MiXCR, listing each CDR3 protein once. The sample lists approximately 780,000 distinct CDR3 sequences, roughly 25% occurring once. This clonotype was counted a few times. These data are also associated with another study on T cells of mothers and their children. That report notes: Thymic selection shapes TCR recombination output similarly in related and unrelated pairs.

This clonotype was obtained from a boy aged 10-17 years in good health. This chain links TRBV19 with TRBJ2-4, with D tentatively TRBD2 (6 bases). Sequenced sample: blood. This CDR3 is CASSTATRLAKNIQYF. In nucleotides, the CDR3 is TGTGCCAGTAGTACGGCGACTAGACTAGCCAAAAACATTCAGTACTTC.